One sample yielded the 3 T cell receptor beta chains listed below, sequenced in a study of T cells in Graves' hyperthyroidism and ophthalmopathy. TCR beta CDR3 region amplification was performed from RNA transcripts. The HTBI set primed first-round TCR CDR3 RT-PCR. TCRdb independently ran MiXCR on the multiplex PCR reads; one entry per CDR3 protein. The table lists roughly 570,000 distinct CDR3 sequences, about 45% of them singletons. Sequencing was performed on peripheral blood or thyroid tissue (not recorded which). These receptors originate from an adult woman with Graves' disease, either hyperthyroidism or ophthalmopathy (not recorded which).

J is TRBJ1-2 and V is TRBV20-1; TRBD1 aligns across 8 bases. CDR3 length: 13 amino acids. V shed 7 bases, J shed 5 bases, and the junction held 9 bases outside the gene matches. Looked up from germline, CDR1 is DFQATT and CDR2 is SNEGSKA (reference sequence). The CDR3 reads CSVLADRAYGYTF. The CDR3 DNA sequence: TGCAGTGTCTTAGCGGACAGGGCTTATGGCTACACCTTC.

J is TRBJ1-6 and V is TRBV6-5; D possibly corresponds to TRBD1 (5 bases). CDR3 size: 13 residues. V gave up 5 bases and J gave up 10 bases, with 12 bases separating them. The V gene's germline CDR1 is MNHEY and CDR2 SVGAGI. The CDR3 is CASSQGTRSPLHF. The CDR3 DNA reads as TGTGCCAGCAGTCAGGGTACGCGATCACCCCTCCACTTT.

This clonotype was observed at least ten times. V is TRBV9 and J is TRBJ1-1; D remains unclear. Germline assignment: CDR1 SGDLS and CDR2 YYNGEE. Trimming took 4 bases from V and 10 from J, leaving 26 bases between them. CDR3 length: 16 amino acids. CDR3 residues: CASSPHTMADSVRAFF. The CDR3 DNA follows: TGTGCCAGCAGCCCGCATACCATGGCCGATTCTGTTCGAGCTTTCTTT.